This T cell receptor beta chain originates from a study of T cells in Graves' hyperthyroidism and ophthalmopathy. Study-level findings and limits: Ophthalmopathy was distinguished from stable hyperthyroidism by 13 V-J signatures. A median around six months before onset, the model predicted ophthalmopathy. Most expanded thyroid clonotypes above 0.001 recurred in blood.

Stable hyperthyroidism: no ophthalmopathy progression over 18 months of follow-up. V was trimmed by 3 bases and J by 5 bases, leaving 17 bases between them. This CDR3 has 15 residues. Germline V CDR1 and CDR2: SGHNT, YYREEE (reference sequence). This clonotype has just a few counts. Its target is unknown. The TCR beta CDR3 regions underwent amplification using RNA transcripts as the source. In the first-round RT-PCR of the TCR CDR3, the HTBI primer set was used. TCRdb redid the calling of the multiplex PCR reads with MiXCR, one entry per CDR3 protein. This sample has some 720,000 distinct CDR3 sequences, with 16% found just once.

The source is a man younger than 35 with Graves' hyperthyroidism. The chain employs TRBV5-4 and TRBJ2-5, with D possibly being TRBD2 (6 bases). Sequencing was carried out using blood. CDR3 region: CASSWGVETLETQYF. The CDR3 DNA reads TGTGCCAGCAGCTGGGGGGTTGAGACATTGGAGACCCAGTACTTC.